This TCR beta chain was identified in a study of OX40 agonist ivuxolimab in advanced cancers. Study results and caveats: Relative to CD4+ cells, CD8+ T cells on average had more expanded clones.

The CDR3 totals 18 residues. V shed 0 bases, J shed 6 bases, and the junction held 12 bases outside the gene matches. The V gene's germline CDR1 is LGHNA and CDR2 YNFKEQ. Using immunoSEQ multiplex PCR, the repertoire was profiled, and TCRdb retains in-frame clones only, with some absent. Among 80,000 to 100,000 clones, under 95% were seen once, and the ten largest hold 0.3% to 0.4%. A note on this clone: What it recognizes is unknown.

V gene TRBV4-2 combines with J gene TRBJ2-7; 12 bases are shared with TRBD2. The receptor's source is an adult with an advanced solid tumor such as melanoma, head and neck, liver or kidney cancer. The material sequenced was CD4+ or CD8+ T cells sorted from blood, taken in a trial of the OX40 agonist ivuxolimab. The chain's CDR3 is CASSQDIPRTSGNVEQYF. CDR3 DNA sequence: TGTGCCAGCAGCCAAGACATACCACGGACTAGCGGGAATGTCGAGCAGTACTTC.